This T cell receptor beta chain was retrieved from a study of OX40 agonist ivuxolimab in advanced cancers. As for the study in general: Of mixed ages from 23 to 79 and averaging about 60 years, the group was roughly 85% male.

Clones were sequenced by immunoSEQ multiplex PCR, and TCRdb holds only the in-frame ones, with some missing. The sample yields roughly 80,000 clones, 85% seen once. The germline gives CDR1 KGHSH, CDR2 LQKENI. V gave up 5 bases and J gave up 1 base, with 8 bases separating them. The CDR3 runs to 13 residues. This chain connects TRBV18 to TRBJ1-1; no clear D gene. The clonotype comes from an adult with an advanced solid tumor such as melanoma, head and neck, liver or kidney cancer. The sequencing used CD4+ or CD8+ T cells sorted from blood, collected in a trial of the OX40 agonist ivuxolimab. CDR3 sequence reads: CASSSDTNTEAFF. The CDR3 region has the DNA TGTGCCAGCTCATCCGACACGAACACTGAAGCTTTCTTT.